This entry describes one TCR beta chain. Its specificity is unknown. The data derive from a study of T cells in Graves' hyperthyroidism and ophthalmopathy. Study observations and caveats: In the analysis, a 13 V-J model separated ophthalmopathy from stable hyperthyroidism.

From RNA transcripts, TCR beta CDR3 regions were amplified. When the TCR CDR3 underwent first-round RT-PCR, the HTBI primer set was used. One entry per CDR3 protein results from TCRdb running MiXCR on the multiplex PCR reads. The data contain a few hundred thousand distinct CDR3 sequences, roughly 50% of them singletons. The source is a woman between 18 and 29 years old with Graves' hyperthyroidism. The source material was peripheral blood or thyroid tissue (not recorded which).

CDR3 residues: CSVVSTGFTEAFF. CDR3 nucleotides: TGCAGCGTTGTTTCCACAGGGTTCACTGAAGCTTTCTTT. The chain combines TRBV29-1 with TRBJ1-1, with a tentative D call TRBD1 (6 bases). CDR3 length equals 13 residues. Trimming cost V 4 bases and J 4 bases, with 13 bases left between them. Per germline, CDR1 SQVTM and CDR2 ANQGSEA.